A selection of T cell receptor beta chains follows, all from one sample in a study of blood T cells in healthy people across ages. Using its own MiXCR run on the 5' RACE reads, TCRdb lists one record per CDR3 protein. Of about 640,000 distinct CDR3 sequences detected, roughly three fifths appear once; the ten largest clones hold approximately 40%. Sequencing input: blood. The source is a man aged 60 to 75 in good health. Each CDR3 is given without its conserved first and last residue. Each record gives: V gene, D gene, CDR3 protein. A D gene is named only where the DNA matches it firmly.

TRBV10-3 NA AIRGTLQETQY
TRBV20-1 TRBD2 SASPWRGAAYEQF
TRBV7-2 NA ASSVQGGDNEQF
TRBV9 TRBD1 ASSIGTAKETQY
TRBV18 TRBD2 ASSPQRGGNQETQY
TRBV6-2/TRBV6-3 TRBD1 ASRPGQGAVYEQY
TRBV14 NA ASSLTEQETQY
TRBV6-6 NA ASRQGQSTEQY
TRBV20-1 TRBD2 SAQGLAGSRVGETQY
TRBV28 NA ASSPFNEKLF
TRBV10-2 TRBD1 ASVGGGVQY
TRBV3-1 TRBD1 ASSQDLGQGRGTQY
TRBV27 NA ASSRGRDIVWGYT
TRBV4-1 NA ASSQQGPPNEQY
TRBV4-1 TRBD1 ASSQDRVTGGSETQY
TRBV12-3/TRBV12-4 NA ASSLEQGTYEQY
TRBV5-1 NA ASSRAQGQETQY
TRBV11-2 TRBD2 ASSLGGRGGVTGELF
TRBV4-2 TRBD2 ASSQVTSGEYEQY
TRBV6-2/TRBV6-3 TRBD2 ASSDYSGGQVEQY
TRBV7-9 NA ASSLVGEGNHGYT
TRBV7-3 NA ASSLLARGSGANVLT
TRBV20-1 TRBD1 SARGTGGGFFQETQY
TRBV10-3 NA AITGSLNEQF
TRBV7-2 TRBD1 ASSPIGTGFTGELF
TRBV12-3/TRBV12-4 NA ASSPTSNTEAF
TRBV7-9 NA ASSADRSPLH
TRBV6-5 TRBD2 ASSTGTSGDGQF
TRBV20-1 NA SARDPGEVDTQY
TRBV5-1 NA ASSLRTQSSYNEQF
TRBV12-3/TRBV12-4 NA ASSKADTQY
TRBV5-1 NA ASREAGSETQY
TRBV11-2 TRBD1 ASSLERTGRTEAF
TRBV3-1 TRBD2 ASSQNSGGHNEQF
TRBV3-1 NA ASSHRSTDTQY
TRBV20-1 NA SAASAAGANVLT
TRBV15 NA ATSRLTVNTEAF
TRBV4-2 NA ASSQDRGGDGSGELF
TRBV4-2 NA ASSQVGWGAGYT
TRBV5-1 TRBD2 ASSNGGANTGELF
TRBV10-1 NA ASSEAGTDTQY
TRBV6-5 NA ASSDSYGYEQF
TRBV2 TRBD2 ASRTGTSPSTDTQY
TRBV5-1 TRBD1 ASSPGTDASYNEQF
TRBV18 NA ASSPSPLQEISYEQY
TRBV12-3/TRBV12-4 TRBD2 ASSPRTSVAYNEQY
TRBV20-1 NA SAVRGYSYEQY
TRBV5-1 NA ASSLAGTGANVLT
TRBV29-1 TRBD2 SVGLGSGVYEQF
TRBV10-3 NA AISEDRPYNSPLH
TRBV6-1 NA ASSEAQGDYGYT
TRBV4-1 NA ASSGEGSSYNEQF
TRBV12-3/TRBV12-4 TRBD1 ASSLGGQGAYNEQF
TRBV7-9 TRBD1 ASSLGATGGFGYT
TRBV7-6 NA ASSLENTGELF